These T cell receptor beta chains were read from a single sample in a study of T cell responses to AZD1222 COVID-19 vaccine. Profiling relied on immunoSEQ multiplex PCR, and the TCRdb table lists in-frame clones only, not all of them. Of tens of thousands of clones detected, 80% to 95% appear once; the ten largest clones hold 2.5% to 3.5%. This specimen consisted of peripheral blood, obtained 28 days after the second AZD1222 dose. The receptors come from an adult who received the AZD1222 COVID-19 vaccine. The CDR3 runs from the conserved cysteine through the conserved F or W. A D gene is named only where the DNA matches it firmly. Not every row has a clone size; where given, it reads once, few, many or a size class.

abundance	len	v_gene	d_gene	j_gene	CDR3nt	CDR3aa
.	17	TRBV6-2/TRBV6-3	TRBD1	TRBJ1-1	TGTGCCAGCAGTTACTCGAGCGGACAGGGGGCTGTGGCTGAAGCTTTCTTT	CASSYSSGQGAVAEAFF
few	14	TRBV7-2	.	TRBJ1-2	TGTGCCAGCAGCTTAGACGCGGGAGGGGGAGGCTACACCTTC	CASSLDAGGGGYTF
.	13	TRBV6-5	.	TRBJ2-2	TGTGCCAGCAGTTACGGGGGTCCCGGGGAGCTGTTTTTT	CASSYGGPGELFF
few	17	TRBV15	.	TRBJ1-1	TGTGCCACCAGCAGAGATCGTGCGACTCTAGGGGTGACTGAAGCTTTCTTT	CATSRDRATLGVTEAFF
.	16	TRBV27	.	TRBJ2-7	TGTGCCAGCAGTTACCGCGGGGGCGTAGCCCCCAACGAGCAGTACTTC	CASSYRGGVAPNEQYF
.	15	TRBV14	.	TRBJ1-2	TGTGCCAGCAGCCCGATTGTTGGGAGGACCTATGGCTACACCTTC	CASSPIVGRTYGYTF
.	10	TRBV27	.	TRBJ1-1	TGTGCCAGCAGTTTCACTGAAGCTTTCTTT	CASSFTEAFF
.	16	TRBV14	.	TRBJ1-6	TGTGCCAGCAGCCCTGTGGGACCGCCAGGGAATTCACCCCTCCACTTT	CASSPVGPPGNSPLHF
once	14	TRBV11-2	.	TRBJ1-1	TGTGCCAGCAGCTTGAGGGCCACGAACACTGAAGCTTTCTTT	CASSLRATNTEAFF
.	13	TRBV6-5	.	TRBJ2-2	TGTGCCAGCCAGCCACTCCATACCGGGGAGCTGTTTTTT	CASQPLHTGELFF
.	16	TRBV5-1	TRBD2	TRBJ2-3	TGCGCCAGCAGCTTGACAAGAGCGGGGGAGTCAGATACGCAGTATTTT	CASSLTRAGESDTQYF
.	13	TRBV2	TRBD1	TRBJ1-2	TGTGCCAGCAGTGAGGGACAGATCTATGGCTACACCTTC	CASSEGQIYGYTF
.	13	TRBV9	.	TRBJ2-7	TGTGCCAGCAGCGTAGACCCAGGTTCCGAGCAGTACTTC	CASSVDPGSEQYF
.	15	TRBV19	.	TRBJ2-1	TGTGCCAGTAGTATGGTGGGAGGTGGGGGAAACGAGCAGTTCTTC	CASSMVGGGGNEQFF
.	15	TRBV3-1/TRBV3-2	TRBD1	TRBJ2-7	TGTGCCAGCAGCTGGACCGGGACAGGGTCCTACGAGCAGTACTTC	CASSWTGTGSYEQYF
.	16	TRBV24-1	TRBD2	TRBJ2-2	TGTGCCACCAGTGATTCCGGGGGGAGTCTGACCGGGGAGCTGTTTTTT	CATSDSGGSLTGELFF
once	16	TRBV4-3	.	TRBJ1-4	TGCGCCAGCAGCCAAGAGGGGCTGGGCCTCAATGAAAAACTGTTTTTT	CASSQEGLGLNEKLFF
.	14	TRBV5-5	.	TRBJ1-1	TGTGCCAGCAGCTTTCGGGCAGGTACCAATGAAGCTTTCTTT	CASSFRAGTNEAFF
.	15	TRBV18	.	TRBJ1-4	TGTGCCAGCTCCCCTGGCCCAGCGGGTAATGAAAAACTGTTTTTT	CASSPGPAGNEKLFF
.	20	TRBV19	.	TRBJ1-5	TGTGCCAGTAGTATAGATCGAATAAACAACGCCCACAGGGGCAATCAGCCCCAGCATTTT	CASSIDRINNAHRGNQPQHF
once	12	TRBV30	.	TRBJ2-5	TGTGCCTGGAGTGTCGGAGGAGAGACCCAGTACTTC	CAWSVGGETQYF
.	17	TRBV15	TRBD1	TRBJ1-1	TGTGCCACCAGCGTCCGACCGCCACAGGGGGCGAACACTGAAGCTTTCTTT	CATSVRPPQGANTEAFF
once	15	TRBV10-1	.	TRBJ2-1	TGCGCCAGCAGTGATCAGGGTTTGGCCTACAATGAGCAGTTCTTC	CASSDQGLAYNEQFF
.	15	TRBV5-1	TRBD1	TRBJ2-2	TGCGCCAGCTCGAGACTGGACAGGGACACCGGGGAGCTGTTTTTT	CASSRLDRDTGELFF
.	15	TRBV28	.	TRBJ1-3	TGTGCCAGCAGTTTAGGCCGCTTATCTGGAAACACCATATATTTT	CASSLGRLSGNTIYF
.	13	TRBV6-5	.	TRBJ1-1	TGTGCCAGCAGTTACCCGGCTCGGGGTGAAGCTTTCTTT	CASSYPARGEAFF
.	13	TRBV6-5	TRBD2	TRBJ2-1	TGTGCCAGCAGGCCGGGGGGGCACAGTGAGCAGTTCTTC	CASRPGGHSEQFF
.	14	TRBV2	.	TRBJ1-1	TGTGCCAGCAGATCCGGGACACGGAACACTGAAGCTTTCTTT	CASRSGTRNTEAFF
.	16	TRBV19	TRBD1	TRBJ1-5	TGTGCCAGTAGTATACTACAGGGGGCGCAGGGTCAGCCCCAGCATTTT	CASSILQGAQGQPQHF
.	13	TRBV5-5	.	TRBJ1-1	TGTGCCAGCAGCCCATGGGTGGGGACTGAAGCTTTCTTT	CASSPWVGTEAFF
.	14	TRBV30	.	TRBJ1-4	TGTGCCTGGTCGCGCGGGGGGTTAGTCGAAAAACTGTTTTTT	CAWSRGGLVEKLFF
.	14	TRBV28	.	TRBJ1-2	TGTGCCAGCAGTTTAGCCGGACGGGGCTATGGCTACACCTTC	CASSLAGRGYGYTF
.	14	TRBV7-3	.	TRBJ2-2	TGTGCCAGCAGCCTACGCGGGACGACCGGGGAGCTGTTTTTT	CASSLRGTTGELFF
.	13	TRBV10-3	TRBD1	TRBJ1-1	TGTGCCACCACGGGGACAGCGAACACTGAAGCTTTCTTT	CATTGTANTEAFF
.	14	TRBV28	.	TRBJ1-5	TGTGCCAGCACCTCCTTAAGTAGCAATCAGCCCCAGCATTTT	CASTSLSSNQPQHF
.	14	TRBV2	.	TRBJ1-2	TGTGCCAGCAGTGATATGGCAGCGTTCTATGGCTACACCTTC	CASSDMAAFYGYTF
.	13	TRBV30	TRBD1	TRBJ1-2	TGTGCCTGGAGTCAGGGGGCCTACTATGGCTACACCTTC	CAWSQGAYYGYTF
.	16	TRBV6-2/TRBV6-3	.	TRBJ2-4	TGTGCCAGCAGTTCCGCTGGCAGCCTAGCCAAAAACATTCAGTACTTC	CASSSAGSLAKNIQYF
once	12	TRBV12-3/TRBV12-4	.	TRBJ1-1	TGTGCCAGCAGCCCCCTCGGCACTGAAGCTTTCTTT	CASSPLGTEAFF
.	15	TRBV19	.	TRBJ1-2	TGTGCCAGTAGTATAGTCGGGGGGGCAGGGGACGGCTACACCTTC	CASSIVGGAGDGYTF
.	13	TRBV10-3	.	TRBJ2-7	TGTGCCATCAGTTCCAGGAACCTCTACGAGCAGTACTTC	CAISSRNLYEQYF